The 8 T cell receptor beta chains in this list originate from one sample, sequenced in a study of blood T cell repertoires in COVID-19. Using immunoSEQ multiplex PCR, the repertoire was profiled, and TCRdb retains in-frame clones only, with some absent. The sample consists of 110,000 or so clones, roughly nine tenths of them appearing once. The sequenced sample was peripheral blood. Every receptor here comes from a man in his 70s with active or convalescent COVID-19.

The DNA of the CDR3 is TGTGCCAGCAGTTCCCACCTCAACGCGAATGAAAAACTGTTTTTT. Protein product: CASSSHLNANEKLFF. The chain couples TRBV27 to TRBJ1-4; D is unresolved. Trimming shortened V by 4 bases and J by 5 bases, and 14 bases separated the two germline ends. The CDR3 spans 15 residues. CDR1 and CDR2 from the germline V gene are MNHEY and SMNVEV (reference sequence).

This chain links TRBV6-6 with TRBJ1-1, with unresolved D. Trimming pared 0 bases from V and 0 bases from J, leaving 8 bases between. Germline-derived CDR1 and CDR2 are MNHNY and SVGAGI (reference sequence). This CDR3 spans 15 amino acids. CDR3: CASSYSRGMNTEAFF. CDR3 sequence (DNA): TGTGCCAGCAGTTACTCGAGAGGGATGAACACTGAAGCTTTCTTT.

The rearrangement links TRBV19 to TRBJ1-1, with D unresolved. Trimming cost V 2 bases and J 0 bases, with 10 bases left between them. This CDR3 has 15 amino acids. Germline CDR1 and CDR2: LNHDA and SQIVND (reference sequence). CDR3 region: CASSISGRLNTEAFF. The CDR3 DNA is TGTGCCAGTAGTATAAGCGGCAGGTTGAACACTGAAGCTTTCTTT.

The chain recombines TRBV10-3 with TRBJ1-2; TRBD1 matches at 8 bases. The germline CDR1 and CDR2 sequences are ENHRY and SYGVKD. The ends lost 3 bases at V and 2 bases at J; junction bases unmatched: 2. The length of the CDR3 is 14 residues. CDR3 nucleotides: TGTGCCATCAGTGAAGGACAGGGAAACTATGGCTACACCTTC. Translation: CAISEGQGNYGYTF.

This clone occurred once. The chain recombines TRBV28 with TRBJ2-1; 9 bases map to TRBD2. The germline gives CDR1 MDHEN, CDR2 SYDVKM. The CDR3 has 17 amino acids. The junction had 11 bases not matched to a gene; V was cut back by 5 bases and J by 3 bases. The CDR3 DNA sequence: TGTGCCAGCAGTCCTTGGACTAGCGCGGACTACTACAATGAGCAGTTCTTC. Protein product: CASSPWTSADYYNEQFF.

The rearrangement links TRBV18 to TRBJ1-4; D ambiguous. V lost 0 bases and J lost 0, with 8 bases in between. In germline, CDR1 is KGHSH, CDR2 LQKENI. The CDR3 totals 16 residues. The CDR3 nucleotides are TGTGCCAGCTCACCACCGCAGGTAGCAACTAATGAAAAACTGTTTTTT. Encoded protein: CASSPPQVATNEKLFF.

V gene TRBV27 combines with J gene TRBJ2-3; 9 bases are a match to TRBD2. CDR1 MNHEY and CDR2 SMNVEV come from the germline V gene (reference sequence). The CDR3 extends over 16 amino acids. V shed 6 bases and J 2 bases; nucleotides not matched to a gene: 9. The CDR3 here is CASSPGLAGTTDTQYF. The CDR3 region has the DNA TGTGCCAGCAGCCCGGGACTAGCAGGAACCACAGATACGCAGTATTTT.

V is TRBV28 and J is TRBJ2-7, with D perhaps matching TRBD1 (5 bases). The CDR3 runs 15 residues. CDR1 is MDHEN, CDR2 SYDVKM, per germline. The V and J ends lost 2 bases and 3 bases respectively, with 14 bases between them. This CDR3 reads CASSLPGPRGYEQYF. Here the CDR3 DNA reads TGTGCCAGCAGTTTACCTGGACCAAGGGGCTACGAGCAGTACTTC.